This TCR beta chain originates from a study of Graves' ophthalmopathy and Graves' hyperthyroidism. Establishment of the diagnosis relied upon clinical symptoms, serum thyroxine, TRAb, thyroid ultrasound and orbital computed tomography. Scientists amplified the TCR beta CDR3 regions from RNA transcripts. First-round RT-PCR used HTBI primers; second-round multiplex PCR followed. TCRdb processed the multiplex PCR reads anew with MiXCR; each CDR3 protein has one entry. Of 900,000 to 1,200,000 distinct CDR3 sequences in the sample, roughly 35% were seen once. This clonotype was seen just once. This TCR derives from an adult man with Graves' hyperthyroidism. The sequencing sample was made of peripheral blood or thyroid tissue (not recorded which).

CDR3 loop: CSARGLIGGQGKRETQYF. The CDR3 DNA is TGCAGTGCTAGAGGACTCATCGGCGGACAGGGGAAGAGAGAGACCCAGTACTTC. J is TRBJ2-5 and V is TRBV20-1; TRBD1 matches 9 bases. In germline, CDR1 is DFQATT, CDR2 SNEGSKA (reference sequence). The CDR3 is made up of 18 amino acids. V gave up 1 base and J gave up 4 bases; unmatched junction bases: 16.